This is a list of T cell receptor beta chains from one sample in a study of blood T cells in healthy people across ages. MiXCR was run by TCRdb on the 5' RACE reads, yielding one entry per CDR3 protein. The sample carries some 1.6 million distinct CDR3 sequences, about 35% recorded once. The sequenced material came from blood. These receptors all come from a woman aged 25-40 years in good health. CDR3s include the opening cysteine and the closing phenylalanine or tryptophan. The order of the fields is clone size, V gene, D gene, J gene, CDR3 DNA, CDR3 protein. The D gene is left open where the match is weak. Clone size appears in some rows only: once, few, many, or a class for an expanded clone.

>-|TRBV20-1|-|TRBJ2-1
TGCAGTGCTAGAGATCTTACGAGGGGGAATGAGCAGTTCTTC
CSARDLTRGNEQFF
>-|TRBV7-9|TRBD1|TRBJ2-3
TGTGCCAGCAGCCCCCGGACAGGGCTCGCAGATACGCAGTATTTT
CASSPRTGLADTQYF
>-|TRBV7-3|-|TRBJ2-1
TGTGCCAGCAGCAACACCGGGTCTTACTACAATGAGCAGTTCTTC
CASSNTGSYYNEQFF
>many|TRBV12-3/TRBV12-4|TRBD1|TRBJ2-4
TGTGCCAGCAGTTTCAGCAGGGGGAGCGTTCAGTACTTC
CASSFSRGSVQYF
>-|TRBV4-1|TRBD1|TRBJ2-1
TGCGCCAGCAGCCCACAGGGGGGTGAGAAGTTCTTC
CASSPQGGEKFF
>few|TRBV7-9|TRBD2|TRBJ2-3
TGTGCCAGCGACTCTAGCGGGAGGGCCACCAGCACAGATACGCAGTATTTT
CASDSSGRATSTDTQYF
>few|TRBV7-9|TRBD1|TRBJ2-1
TGTGCCAGCAGCTTGGACAGGGTTTCGGATGAGCAGTTCTTC
CASSLDRVSDEQFF
>-|TRBV9|-|TRBJ1-1
TGTTCCAGCAGCGTAGACCCCAGGGGGAACACTGAAGCTTTCTTT
CSSSVDPRGNTEAFF
>-|TRBV3-1|-|TRBJ1-1
TGTACCAGCAGCCCGAGGGGGTTTGAAGCTTTCTTT
CTSSPRGFEAFF
>-|TRBV28|-|TRBJ1-2
TGTGCCAGCAGGGCCCCCAGGGGAACGGGTGGCTACACCTTC
CASRAPRGTGGYTF
>few|TRBV12-3/TRBV12-4|-|TRBJ1-2
TGTGCCAGCAGTTCGACCGACAGGACCCTTAACTATGGCTACACCTTC
CASSSTDRTLNYGYTF
>-|TRBV10-3|-|TRBJ1-2
TGTGCCATCAGTGAAAAGAACCCGACGGGAAACTATGGCTACACCTTC
CAISEKNPTGNYGYTF
>-|TRBV15|-|TRBJ2-7
TGTGCCACCAGCAGAGATGGGGGGTTCCACGAGCAGTACTTC
CATSRDGGFHEQYF
>many|TRBV10-3|-|TRBJ2-5
TGTGCCACCATGGAGGGTGGAGGAGAGACCCAGTACTTC
CATMEGGGETQYF
>-|TRBV6-2/TRBV6-3|-|TRBJ2-2
TGTGCCAGCATGGAGACGGAGAACACCGGGGAGCTGTTTTTT
CASMETENTGELFF
>-|TRBV7-9|-|TRBJ2-4
TGTGCCAGCAGCTCCGAAGAGATTCAGTACTTC
CASSSEEIQYF
>-|TRBV3-1|TRBD2|TRBJ2-3
TGTGCCAGCACCCCTTCTCCTAGCGGGAGCACAGATACGCAGTATTTT
CASTPSPSGSTDTQYF
>-|TRBV7-2|TRBD1|TRBJ2-4
TGTGCCAGCAGCTTAGAATTGGGGGACAGCAAAAACATTCAGTACTTC
CASSLELGDSKNIQYF
>-|TRBV19|TRBD2|TRBJ2-1
TGTGCCAGTAGTGCAGGACTAGCGGGAGGCAAGATGATTAACAATGAGCAGTTCTTC
CASSAGLAGGKMINNEQFF
>-|TRBV20-1|TRBD1|TRBJ2-4
TGCAGTGCTAGTCCAGGGGGCTATAACCTAGCCAAAAACATTCAGTACTTC
CSASPGGYNLAKNIQYF
>-|TRBV9|-|TRBJ2-1
TGTGCCAGCAGCGTAGACCCCACGGGACTGCCTAACAATGAGCAGTTCTTC
CASSVDPTGLPNNEQFF
>-|TRBV3-1|TRBD1|TRBJ1-1
TGTGCCAGCAGCCAGATCCGAACAGGGGAGAGCACTGAAGCTTTCTTT
CASSQIRTGESTEAFF
>few|TRBV2|-|TRBJ2-2
TGTGCCAGCACGAGCGGGACAGTAACCGGGGAGCTGTTTTTT
CASTSGTVTGELFF
>-|TRBV6-1|-|TRBJ1-1
TGTGCCAGCAGCGGATTTGGGAACACTGAAGCTTTCTTT
CASSGFGNTEAFF
>once|TRBV5-1|-|TRBJ2-2
TGCGCCAGCAGCTTGTGGCTGAACACCGGGGAGCTGTTTTTT
CASSLWLNTGELFF
>-|TRBV11-2|-|TRBJ2-2
TGTGCCAGCAGCCATAGGGCCGGGGAGCTGTTTTTT
CASSHRAGELFF
>few|TRBV20-1|-|TRBJ1-5
TGCAGTGCTTCCAGGGTGGGCAATCAGCCCCAGCATTTT
CSASRVGNQPQHF
>-|TRBV7-6|-|TRBJ1-5
TGTGCCAGCAGCTTAATGAGCGGGGCCGATAGCAATCAGCCCCAGCATTTT
CASSLMSGADSNQPQHF
>few|TRBV3-1|TRBD2|TRBJ2-5
TGTGCCAGCAGCCATGGGACTAGCCTCCAAGAGACCCAGTACTTC
CASSHGTSLQETQYF
>few|TRBV11-3|TRBD2|TRBJ2-1
TGTGCCAGCAGCGGAACCGGGACTAGCGGTAACAATGAGCAGTTCTTC
CASSGTGTSGNNEQFF
>-|TRBV18|-|TRBJ2-7
TGTGCCAGCTCACCACCTAAGGGATTTGCCGAGCAGTACTTC
CASSPPKGFAEQYF